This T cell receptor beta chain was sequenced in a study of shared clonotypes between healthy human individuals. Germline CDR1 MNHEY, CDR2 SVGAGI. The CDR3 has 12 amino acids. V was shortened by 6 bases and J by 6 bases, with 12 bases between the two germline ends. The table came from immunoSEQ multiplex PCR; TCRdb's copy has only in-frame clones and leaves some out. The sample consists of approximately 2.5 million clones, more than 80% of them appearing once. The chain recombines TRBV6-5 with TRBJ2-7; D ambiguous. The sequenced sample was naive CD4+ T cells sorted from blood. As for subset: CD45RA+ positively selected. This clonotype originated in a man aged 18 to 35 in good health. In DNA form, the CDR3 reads TGTGCCAGCAGCGATAATGGACCCGAGCAGTACTTC. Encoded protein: CASSDNGPEQYF.